A single sample is the source of the 27 T cell receptor beta chains below, sequenced in a study of OX40 agonist ivuxolimab in advanced cancers. Data came from immunoSEQ multiplex PCR; TCRdb stores just in-frame clones and leaves some out. The sample lists 60,000 to 70,000 clones, about 85% occurring once. The material sequenced was CD4+ or CD8+ T cells sorted from blood, taken in a trial of the OX40 agonist ivuxolimab. These receptors came from an adult with an advanced solid tumor such as melanoma, head and neck, liver or kidney cancer.

The rearrangement uses TRBV19 and TRBJ2-1; D possibly uses TRBD1 or TRBD2 (5 bases each). V lost 7 bases to trimming and J lost 6 bases, with 19 bases between them. This CDR3 has 15 amino acids. Germline V CDR1 and CDR2: LNHDA, SQIVND (reference sequence). The CDR3 DNA reads as TGTGCCAGTACCGAGGGCAGCAGGGTCATCAATGAGCAGTTCTTC. Protein sequence: CASTEGSRVINEQFF.

This chain links TRBV7-9 with TRBJ2-7; TRBD2 might be the D (7 bases). This CDR3 spans 13 amino acids. The V gene lost 7 bases and the J gene lost 6 bases, with 16 bases spanning the gap. The germline V gene has CDR1 SEHNR and CDR2 FQNEAQ (reference sequence). The CDR3 loop reads CASISRGGVEQYF. In nucleotides, the CDR3 is TGTGCCAGCATCAGCAGGGGAGGGGTCGAGCAGTACTTC.

This rearrangement joins TRBV5-1 to TRBJ1-3; possible D gene TRBD1, 5 bases. CDR1 SGHRS and CDR2 YFSETQ come from the germline V gene. The CDR3 has 18 residues. Between the trimmed V and J ends, which lost 2 bases and 1 base, there was a span of 19 bases. The CDR3, as DNA: TGCGCCAGCAGCTTAAATCTCGCAGGGCCTCAATCTGGAAACACCATATATTTT. This encodes CASSLNLAGPQSGNTIYF.

This sequence joins TRBV2 and TRBJ2-3; D perhaps matches TRBD1 (6 bases). With 8 bases removed from V and 0 bases from J, the gap between germline ends came to 12 bases. The CDR3 extends over 14 amino acids. Germline CDR1 SNHLY, CDR2 FYNNEI. The chain's CDR3 is CASQQGSSTDTQYF. CDR3 DNA sequence: TGTGCCAGCCAACAGGGTTCTAGCACAGATACGCAGTATTTT.

The chain uses TRBV6-5 and TRBJ1-2; D is unclear. The CDR3 has 16 amino acids. V lost 0 bases and J lost 6, with 17 bases in between. CDR1 and CDR2 from the germline V gene are MNHEY and SVGAGI. The CDR3: CASSYSTTPGSDGYTF. CDR3 sequence (DNA): TGTGCCAGCAGTTACTCGACGACTCCGGGGTCAGATGGCTACACCTTC.

Sample share makes this clone medium-sized (0.01 to 0.1%). The chain employs TRBV2 and TRBJ2-7; unclear D gene. Germline CDR1 SNHLY, CDR2 FYNNEI. Between the trimmed V and J ends, which lost 7 bases and 3 bases, there was a span of 13 bases. The CDR3 consists of 13 residues. CDR3: CASIPRIDYEQYF. In nucleotides, the CDR3 is TGTGCCAGCATCCCCCGAATTGACTACGAGCAGTACTTC.

The chain recombines TRBV7-2 with TRBJ2-1; 10 bases are a match to TRBD2. This CDR3 region has 14 residues. Germline V CDR1 and CDR2: SGHTA, FQGNSA. V lost 3 bases and J lost 9; bases outside the gene matches: 5. For the CDR3, the DNA is TGTGCCAGCAGCTTCCAGCGGGAGGGGGGTGAGCAGTTCTTC. Encoded protein: CASSFQREGGEQFF. The full variable domain, in which reference TRBV7-2 and TRBJ2-1 provide the parts outside the CDR3, is GAGVSQSPSNKVTEKGKDVELRCDPISGHTALYWYRQSLGQGLEFLIYFQGNSAPDKSGLPSDRFSAERTGGSVSTLTIQRTQQEDSAVYLCASSFQREGGEQFFGPGTRLTVL.

The chain recombines TRBV21-1 with TRBJ1-5; the table calls TRBD1, which could not be checked here. TRBV21-1 is annotated as a pseudogene. The CDR3 contains 16 residues. The CDR3: CASSLKRGHFNQPQHF. The CDR3 DNA sequence: TGTGCCAGCAGCCTCAAAAGGGGACACTTCAATCAGCCCCAGCATTTT.

The rearrangement uses TRBV11-3 and TRBJ1-2, with 10 bases aligning to TRBD1. This CDR3 contains 14 residues. The V and J ends lost 5 bases and 4 bases, in that order; junction bases with no gene match: 4. The germline V gene has CDR1 SGHNT and CDR2 YENEEA. CDR3 loop: CASSRTGGFYGYTF. In nucleotides, the CDR3 is TGTGCCAGCAGCCGGACAGGGGGATTCTATGGCTACACCTTC.

The genes are TRBV7-9 and TRBJ2-5; 8 positions match TRBD1. The CDR3 runs to 15 residues. With 5 bases clipped from V and 7 bases from J, the junction kept 12 bases outside the gene matches. Germline CDR1 is SEHNR and CDR2 is FQNEAQ (reference sequence). The CDR3 nucleotides are TGTGCCAGCAGCCATACCGGGACAGGCTCGGGGACCCAGTACTTC. Residues: CASSHTGTGSGTQYF.

The CDR3 region is CASSYERDRGYEQYF. CDR3 in DNA: TGTGCCAGCAGTTACGAGCGGGACAGGGGTTACGAGCAGTACTTC. V usage is TRBV6-5 and J usage is TRBJ2-7; 10 positions agree with TRBD1. The V segment lost 2 bases and the J segment 4 bases; nucleotides outside the gene matches: 5. The CDR3 length is 15 residues. Germline values: CDR1 MNHEY, CDR2 SVGAGI.

The chain is built from TRBV6-5 and TRBJ2-6; D is unclear. The V gene's germline CDR1 is MNHEY and CDR2 SVGAGI. With 7 bases removed from V and 4 bases from J, the gap between germline ends came to 11 bases. The CDR3 has 14 residues. CDR3 coding DNA: TGTGCCAGCACGGTGTCTCTCGGGGCCAACGTCCTGACTTTC. This sequence encodes CASTVSLGANVLTF.

The CDR3 sequence is CASSLSAVSTDTQYF. The CDR3 bases are TGTGCCAGCAGCTTATCCGCGGTCAGCACAGATACGCAGTATTTT. The chain couples TRBV7-2 to TRBJ2-3; D uncertain. Trimming took off 2 bases at V and 0 bases at J, with 9 bases between the two ends. Germline-derived CDR1 and CDR2 are SGHTA and FQGNSA. This CDR3 contains 15 residues. The full variable domain, with the rest looked up from reference TRBV7-2 and TRBJ2-3, is GAGVSQSPSNKVTEKGKDVELRCDPISGHTALYWYRQSLGQGLEFLIYFQGNSAPDKSGLPSDRFSAERTGGSVSTLTIQRTQQEDSAVYLCASSLSAVSTDTQYFGPGTRLTVL.

The chain employs TRBV4-3 and TRBJ2-7, with D possibly matching TRBD2 (7 bases). This CDR3 is built from 17 residues. Germline loops: CDR1 LGHNA, CDR2 YSLEER. Trimming left V 0 bases short and J 6 bases short, with 21 bases between. CDR3 in amino acids: CASSQDSGSTSRGEQYF. CDR3 DNA sequence: TGCGCCAGCAGCCAAGATTCGGGGTCGACTAGCAGGGGCGAGCAGTACTTC.

This chain joins TRBV13 and TRBJ2-3, with D perhaps matching TRBD2 (7 bases). Germline-derived CDR1 and CDR2 are PRHDT and FYEKMQ (reference sequence). The ends were cut back, 4 bases at V and 1 base at J, with 18 bases in the middle. The CDR3 has 17 amino acids. The CDR3: CASSSRRGGLRTDTQYF. Here the CDR3 DNA reads TGTGCCAGCAGCTCTAGGAGGGGGGGACTCCGCACAGATACGCAGTATTTT.

This chain links TRBV4-3 with TRBJ2-3, with D perhaps matching TRBD1 (6 bases). The CDR3 totals 15 residues. Germline CDR1 LGHNA, CDR2 YSLEER. V was shortened by 0 bases and J by 4 bases, with 11 bases between the two germline ends. Here the CDR3 reads CASSQDRPGADTQYF. The CDR3, as DNA: TGCGCCAGCAGCCAAGATCGCCCAGGGGCAGATACGCAGTATTTT.

This clone was detected once. The CDR3: CASSFPRTGGKTGELFF. The CDR3 DNA follows: TGTGCCAGCAGCTTCCCAAGGACAGGGGGCAAAACCGGGGAGCTGTTTTTT. The rearrangement links TRBV7-8 to TRBJ2-2; 11 bases are shared with TRBD1. V lost 3 bases to trimming and J lost 5 bases; unmatched junction nucleotides: 8. The CDR3 sequence is 17 residues long. Germline V gene data show CDR1 as SGHVS and CDR2 as FQNEAQ. The full variable domain, with the rest looked up from reference TRBV7-8 and TRBJ2-2, is GAGVSQSPRYKVAKRGQDVALRCDPISGHVSLFWYQQALGQGPEFLTYFQNEAQLDKSGLPSDRFFAERPEGSVSTLKIQRTQQEDSAVYLCASSFPRTGGKTGELFFGEGSRLTVL.

The chain couples TRBV29-1 to TRBJ2-3; 10 bases map to TRBD2. Per the germline V gene, CDR1 is SQVTM and CDR2 is ANQGSEA. The CDR3 runs 18 residues. J lost 3 bases, V lost 0 bases, and 12 bases had no gene match. DNA of the CDR3: TGCAGCGTTGAAGATGGGGGGGCTAGCGGGAGAGTGACAGATACGCAGTATTTT. This sequence encodes CSVEDGGASGRVTDTQYF.

The chain recombines TRBV4-3 with TRBJ1-5; the D is unclear. The CDR3 runs to 14 residues. V was shortened by 0 bases and J by 7 bases, with 10 bases between the two germline ends. The germline V gene encodes CDR1 LGHNA and CDR2 YSLEER. The CDR3 nucleotides are TGCGCCAGCAGCCAAGAAGCGTACGGGCAGCCCCAGCATTTT. It codes for CASSQEAYGQPQHF.

The rearrangement links TRBV5-4 to TRBJ2-5; D may be TRBD1 (5 bases). With 0 bases removed from V and 1 base from J, the gap between germline ends came to 7 bases. In germline, CDR1 is SGHNT, CDR2 YYREEE (reference sequence). The CDR3 is 14 residues long. Here the CDR3 DNA reads TGTGCCAGCAGCTTGGGAAGGGGCCAAGAGACCCAGTACTTC. Translating gives CASSLGRGQETQYF. The full variable domain, its missing parts supplied by reference TRBV5-4 and TRBJ2-5, is ETGVTQSPTHLIKTRGQQVTLRCSSQSGHNTVSWYQQALGQGPQFIFQYYREEENGRGNFPPRFSGLQFPNYSSELNVNALELDDSALYLCASSLGRGQETQYFGPGTRLLVL.

The table lists this clone with a count of one. The chain recombines TRBV29-1 with TRBJ1-2; possibly TRBD1 for D (5 bases). The germline CDR1 and CDR2 sequences are SQVTM and ANQGSEA. This CDR3 is 13 amino acids long. Trimming removed 4 bases at V and 8 bases at J, with 17 bases between. In nucleotides, the CDR3 is TGCAGCGTTGGACAGTCTTTTTTGGGGGGCTACACCTTC. As protein: CSVGQSFLGGYTF.

The rearrangement joins TRBV19 to TRBJ1-1, with 8 bases fitting TRBD1. The CDR3 is 17 residues long. Germline CDR1 LNHDA, CDR2 SQIVND (reference sequence). Trimming at V came to 4 bases and at J to 2 bases, leaving 12 bases not matched to a gene. The CDR3 protein is CASSTSTGGRGNTEAFF. CDR3 nucleotides: TGTGCCAGTAGTACGTCCACAGGGGGGCGAGGAAACACTGAAGCTTTCTTT. Based on the CDR3 plus reference TRBV19 and TRBJ1-1, the full variable domain is DGGITQSPKYLFRKEGQNVTLSCEQNLNHDAMYWYRQDPGQGLRLIYYSQIVNDFQKGDIAEGYSVSREKKESFPLTVTSAQKNPTAFYLCASSTSTGGRGNTEAFFGQGTRLTVV.

This chain uses TRBV18 with TRBJ2-2, with 8 nucleotides matching TRBD1. Per germline, CDR1 KGHSH and CDR2 LQKENI. The CDR3 is 15 residues long. V dropped 8 bases and J dropped 0; count of bases not matched to a gene: 5. CDR3 sequence: CASTSTGANTGELFF. CDR3 nucleotides: TGTGCCAGCACCTCGACAGGGGCGAACACCGGGGAGCTGTTTTTT.

The chain employs TRBV9 and TRBJ2-3, with 13 nucleotides matching TRBD2. This CDR3 comprises 16 residues. V lost 2 bases to trimming and J lost 6 bases; unmatched junction nucleotides: 6. Germline V CDR1 and CDR2: SGDLS, YYNGEE. The CDR3 loop reads CASSVELAGGMDTQYF. CDR3 nucleotide sequence: TGTGCCAGCAGCGTTGAACTAGCGGGGGGGATGGATACGCAGTATTTT.

This chain links TRBV23-1 with TRBJ1-5, with a tentative D call TRBD1 (5 bases). TRBV23-1 qualifies as an ORF whose function is uncertain. V was shortened by 0 bases and J by 1 base, with 16 bases between the two germline ends. The CDR3 spans 18 residues. In nucleotides, the CDR3 is TGCGCCAGCAGTCAATCGGGGGGGTTCGGTCGAAGCAATCAGCCCCAGCATTTT. Residues: CASSQSGGFGRSNQPQHF.

This chain connects TRBV21-1 to TRBJ2-1; TRBD1 is the table's D call and was not checked against the DNA. TRBV21-1 is a recognized pseudogene. This CDR3 comprises 16 residues. The CDR3 protein is CASSPDPRGSYNEQFF. CDR3 DNA: TGTGCCAGCAGCCCGGACCCGAGGGGGTCCTACAATGAGCAGTTCTTC.

This chain joins TRBV10-1 and TRBJ2-2; no clear D gene. Germline CDR1 and CDR2: WNHNN and SYGVQD (reference sequence). The ends were cut back, 0 bases at V and 1 base at J, with 12 bases in the middle. This CDR3 has 17 residues. The CDR3 DNA reads TGCGCCAGCAGTGAGTCGAAAGGCAGGATGAACACCGGGGAGCTGTTTTTT. As protein: CASSESKGRMNTGELFF.